The clone carrying this T cell receptor beta chain was recorded a few times. The antigen is unknown. This CDR3 is 15 amino acids long. V dropped 3 bases and J dropped 2; count of bases not matched to a gene: 0. Germline values: CDR1 SGHTA, CDR2 FQGNSA. TCRalpha and TCRbeta libraries used 5'RACE with constant-segment primers and UMIs. From the 5' RACE reads, TCRdb called clonotypes with MiXCR, one entry per CDR3 protein. The sample carries hundreds of thousands of distinct CDR3 sequences, around 13% recorded once. The sample originates from a study of T-cell memory formation after mild COVID-19. Study observations and caveats: Memory from before infection featured some responding clones, which suggests cross-reactive memory joined.

The TCR was taken from a man between 18 and 29 years old who had mild COVID-19 (a few samples of this study predate the infection). Cell type and time point are not known. The gene calls are TRBV7-2 and TRBJ1-6; the match to TRBD1 covers 8 bases. The sample was PBMCs or a T cell subset sorted from them (not recorded which). This CDR3 is CASSFRGPYNSPLHF. The CDR3 DNA is TGTGCCAGCAGCTTCAGGGGGCCCTATAATTCACCCCTCCACTTT. The variable domain in full, with the rest retrieved from reference TRBV7-2 and TRBJ1-6, is GAGVSQSPSNKVTEKGKDVELRCDPISGHTALYWYRQSLGQGLEFLIYFQGNSAPDKSGLPSDRFSAERTGGSVSTLTIQRTQQEDSAVYLCASSFRGPYNSPLHFGNGTRLTVT.